This is a list of T cell receptor beta chains from one sample in a study of regulatory T cells in long-lasting Graves disease. A single record per CDR3 protein comes from TCRdb applying MiXCR to the multiplex PCR reads. Here the sample spans about 470,000 distinct CDR3 sequences, 15% being singletons. These data were also filed under a second study, of T cells in Graves' hyperthyroidism and ophthalmopathy.

The sequencing used peripheral blood mononuclear cells (PBMCs), collected at new diagnosis, from a patient treated with antithyroid drugs. The origin of the receptors is a woman aged 25 to 39 with Graves disease. Both conserved end residues are part of each CDR3. D genes are given only for firm matches. Size is omitted from some rows. Given values are once, few, many or a class for expanded clones.

j_gene	v_gene	d_gene	abundance	CDR3nt	CDR3aa
TRBJ1-6	TRBV15	TRBD1	-	TGTGCCACCAGCGAAAGGGACAGGCATTCACCCCTCCACTTT	CATSERDRHSPLHF
TRBJ2-3	TRBV28	TRBD2	many	TGTGCCAGCAGTATGGGACTAGCGGGAGTCACAGATACGCAGTATTTT	CASSMGLAGVTDTQYF
TRBJ2-2	TRBV12-5	TRBD2	many	TGTGCTAGTGGTTTGGACCCGGGACTAGCGGGAGGTTCAGCCGGGGAGCTGTTTTTT	CASGLDPGLAGGSAGELFF
TRBJ1-5	TRBV13	TRBD1	few	TGTGCCAGCAGACAACAGGGGGTTGGAAGCAATCAGCCCCAGCATTTT	CASRQQGVGSNQPQHF
TRBJ2-1	TRBV20-1	-	many	TGCAGTGCTAGTAGGCCCGGGGGCAATGAGCAGTTCTTC	CSASRPGGNEQFF
TRBJ1-1	TRBV12-3/TRBV12-4	TRBD1	many	TGTGCCAGCAGTTTCCGGCCAGGGGGCTCGAACACTGAAGCTTTCTTT	CASSFRPGGSNTEAFF
TRBJ2-5	TRBV29-1	-	many	TGCAGCGTTGAAGAGGGGGAAACGGTGGAGACCCAGTACTTC	CSVEEGETVETQYF
TRBJ2-7	TRBV9	TRBD2	few	TGTGCCAGCAGCCCTGGGACTAGTTGGGACGAGCAGTACTTC	CASSPGTSWDEQYF
TRBJ1-4	TRBV4-1	-	many	TGCGCCAGCAGCCATGGGGCAGGGCATCAGAGGTCCGAAAAACTGTTTTTT	CASSHGAGHQRSEKLFF
TRBJ2-7	TRBV27	-	many	TGTGCCAGCAGTTTATCGTTCCTGGGGGGTGACGAGCAGTACTTC	CASSLSFLGGDEQYF
TRBJ2-1	TRBV5-1	-	many	TGCGCCAGCAGCTTGGGGCAGGGTGAGGGCAATGAGCAGTTCTTC	CASSLGQGEGNEQFF
TRBJ2-7	TRBV30	TRBD2	once	TGTGCCTGGAGTGGGGGACTAGCGGACTACGAGCAGTACTTC	CAWSGGLADYEQYF
TRBJ2-3	TRBV18	-	many	TGTGCCAGCTCACCACCGCCCGGCGTAAATACGCAGTATTTT	CASSPPPGVNTQYF
TRBJ2-5	TRBV7-6	-	many	TGTGCCAGCAGCTTACAGGGGCAAGAGACCCAGTACTTC	CASSLQGQETQYF
TRBJ1-1	TRBV6-2/TRBV6-3	-	-	TGTGCCAGCAGTGAAGTCAATAAGGCTTCGGCTTTCTTT	CASSEVNKASAFF
TRBJ2-1	TRBV11-3	TRBD2	many	TGTGCCAGCACCTCTAGCGGGGTGTACAATGAGCAGTTCTTC	CASTSSGVYNEQFF
TRBJ1-1	TRBV3-1	TRBD1	many	TGTGCCAGCAGCCAGACCGGGACAGGGATTACTGAAGCTTTCTTT	CASSQTGTGITEAFF
TRBJ1-5	TRBV4-1	-	-	TGCGCCAGCAGCCAAGAAACGAGAGGGGTGATGCGAGGGCCCCAGCATTTT	CASSQETRGVMRGPQHF
TRBJ2-1	TRBV20-1	TRBD2	many	TGCAGTGCTACCAGCCTGACTAGCGGGGGTATAAATGAGCAGTTCTTC	CSATSLTSGGINEQFF
TRBJ1-1	TRBV12-3/TRBV12-4	TRBD1	-	TGTGCCAGCAACCTGACAGGGGGGGTAGCTTTCTTT	CASNLTGGVAFF
TRBJ2-1	TRBV6-2/TRBV6-3	TRBD2	-	TGTGCCAGCAGGGATTTCTGGACTAGCGTCAATGAGCAGTTCTTC	CASRDFWTSVNEQFF
TRBJ2-7	TRBV11-1	-	many	TGTGCCAGCAGCCTAGACGACGAGCAGTACTTC	CASSLDDEQYF
TRBJ2-1	TRBV2	-	-	TGTGTCAGCAGATTGAGGAGCCCGCCGGCGTACAATGAGCAGTTCTTC	CVSRLRSPPAYNEQFF
TRBJ2-1	TRBV9	TRBD2	many	TGTGCCAGCACCGACGGGACTAGCGGGAGTGATGAGCAGTTCTTC	CASTDGTSGSDEQFF
TRBJ1-2	TRBV27	-	-	TGTGCCAGCAGTTCCTCCGGGAAGGAGGGCTACACCTTC	CASSSSGKEGYTF
TRBJ2-5	TRBV9	TRBD2	few	TGTGCCAGCAGCACCCGAGCGGGAGCGAAGGAGACCCAGTACTTC	CASSTRAGAKETQYF
TRBJ2-2	TRBV4-1	-	few	TGCGCCAGCGGGTGGCGGGAAGCGCGGCAAAACACCGGGGAGCTGTTTTTT	CASGWREARQNTGELFF
TRBJ2-1	TRBV27	-	-	TGTGCCAGCAGTTTATCGGAGACAATTCGAGAGCAGTTCTTC	CASSLSETIREQFF
TRBJ2-1	TRBV2	TRBD1	many	TGTGCCAGCGAGGACAGGGCTAATGAGCAGTTCTTC	CASEDRANEQFF
TRBJ2-1	TRBV2	-	-	TGTGCCAGCAGTAGCGCGGCACACAATGAGCAGTTCTTC	CASSSAAHNEQFF
TRBJ2-1	TRBV27	TRBD2	-	TGTGCCAGCACCGGGGCTAGCGGAAATGAGCAGTTCTTC	CASTGASGNEQFF
TRBJ2-1	TRBV20-1	TRBD2	many	TGCAGTGCTAGAGATCCCAGCGGGAGCGGATACAATGAGCAGTTCTTC	CSARDPSGSGYNEQFF
TRBJ1-6	TRBV2	TRBD1	few	TGTGCCAGCAGTACCGGACAGGGGGCAGGTTCACCCCTCCACTTT	CASSTGQGAGSPLHF
TRBJ2-7	TRBV2	TRBD1	-	TGTGCCAGCACGGCCAGGGGGAGTTACGAGCAGTACTTC	CASTARGSYEQYF
TRBJ2-7	TRBV3-1	-	few	TGTGCCAGCAGCCAATTTAGGACCCACGAGCAGTACTTC	CASSQFRTHEQYF
TRBJ2-7	TRBV6-5	TRBD2	few	TGTGCCAGCAGTTACGTCTGGACTAGCGGGAAGGGGGCATGGGACCTCTACGAGCAGTACTTC	CASSYVWTSGKGAWDLYEQYF
TRBJ2-2	TRBV3-1	TRBD2	-	TGTGCCAGCAGTCCGGGACTAGCGGCTCCCGCGAACACCGGGGAGCTGTTTTTT	CASSPGLAAPANTGELFF
TRBJ2-5	TRBV5-6	TRBD2	few	TGTGCCAGCAGCTCCGTAGCGGGAGGGATCCAAGAGACCCAGTACTTC	CASSSVAGGIQETQYF
TRBJ2-4	TRBV6-1	-	-	TGTGCCAGCAGTGAAGGGGGAAACATTCAGTACTTC	CASSEGGNIQYF
TRBJ2-1	TRBV3-1	TRBD2	many	TGTGCCAGCAGCCGCCTCCTCGGGACTAGCGGGAGGTTATATGAGCAGTTCTTC	CASSRLLGTSGRLYEQFF
TRBJ2-7	TRBV30	-	-	TGTGCCGGATCCCCGACAGCCCTCTACGAGCAGTACTTC	CAGSPTALYEQYF
TRBJ1-3	TRBV15	TRBD1	few	TGTGCCACCAGCAGAGGAAGACAGGGGGCCTCTGGAAACACCATATATTTT	CATSRGRQGASGNTIYF
TRBJ2-7	TRBV5-1	-	many	TGCGCCAGCAGCTTGGTCGGAGGAGGCTACGAGCAGTACTTC	CASSLVGGGYEQYF
TRBJ2-3	TRBV24-1	-	few	TGTGCCACCAGTGACTCATTTTTTACGCAGTATTTT	CATSDSFFTQYF
TRBJ2-1	TRBV7-2	-	many	TGTGCCAGCTCGGGGTGGGGGATGAAAAAAAAGTTCTTC	CASSGWGMKKKFF
TRBJ2-3	TRBV5-5	TRBD2	many	TGTGCCAGCAGCTTGGATCCGGGAGGGTTCACAGATACGCAGTATTTT	CASSLDPGGFTDTQYF
TRBJ2-7	TRBV6-1	TRBD2	-	TGTGCCAGCATGGGGACTAGCGGGAGTCAGTACTTC	CASMGTSGSQYF
TRBJ2-1	TRBV7-9	TRBD2	many	TGTGCCAGCAGCCATCCCGGGGGGTATGAGCAGTTCTTC	CASSHPGGYEQFF
TRBJ2-7	TRBV6-1	-	-	TGTGCCAGCAAAGGAGGAATCGACTACGAGCAGTACTTC	CASKGGIDYEQYF
TRBJ2-1	TRBV5-1	TRBD2	many	TGCGCCAGCAGCTTGGGTCCCGGACTAGCGGGGTACAATGAGCAGTTCTTC	CASSLGPGLAGYNEQFF
TRBJ2-7	TRBV28	-	few	TGTGCCAGCAGCATAGAACACGAGCAGTACTTC	CASSIEHEQYF
TRBJ1-4	TRBV12-3/TRBV12-4	-	many	TGTGCCAGCAGTTTATTGGATGAAAAACTGTTTTTT	CASSLLDEKLFF
TRBJ2-3	TRBV7-9	TRBD2	many	TGTGCCAGCAGCCCTCAACTAGCGGGAAAAACAGATACGCAGTATTTT	CASSPQLAGKTDTQYF
TRBJ2-7	TRBV20-1	TRBD1	many	TGCAGTGCTAGAGGACCGGGACAGGTTAGAGGCTACGAGCAGTACTTC	CSARGPGQVRGYEQYF
TRBJ1-2	TRBV18	-	few	TGTGCCAGCTCACCAGATACCAGAAACTATGGCTACACCTTC	CASSPDTRNYGYTF
TRBJ2-7	TRBV3-1	-	many	TGTGCCAGCAGCGGAGCCACCTACGAGCAGTACTTC	CASSGATYEQYF
TRBJ2-4	TRBV7-9	-	many	TGTGCCAGCAGCCCCCGTAGTATCTTC	CASSPRSIF